Below, 25 T cell receptor beta chains from the same sample are listed, as sequenced in a study of blood T cell repertoires in COVID-19. Profiled with immunoSEQ multiplex PCR; TCRdb holds only in-frame clones, not every one. The sample has 90,000 to 110,000 clones, roughly 85% seen once. The sequenced sample consisted of peripheral blood. Receptor source: a woman aged 55-70 years with acute or convalescent COVID-19.

The CDR3 coding sequence is TGTGCCAGCAGTTTAACCTACCGGGCAGGGACTGGGGCCAACGTCCTGACTTTC. The encoded protein is CASSLTYRAGTGANVLTF. The chain couples TRBV27 to TRBJ2-6; tentative D call: TRBD1 (5 bases). V shed 2 bases and J shed 2 bases, with 16 bases lying between them. In germline, CDR1 is MNHEY, CDR2 SMNVEV (reference sequence). This CDR3 contains 18 residues.

J is TRBJ2-1 and V is TRBV19; 7 bases match TRBD2. CDR3 length equals 15 residues. From germline, CDR1 is LNHDA and CDR2 SQIVND (reference sequence). V shed 8 bases, J shed 3 bases, and the junction held 10 bases outside the gene matches. CDR3 residues: CASRPQASGYNEQFF. The CDR3 DNA sequence: TGTGCCAGTCGCCCTCAGGCTAGCGGCTACAATGAGCAGTTCTTC.

The chain couples TRBV29-1 to TRBJ2-7, with 7 bases that match TRBD1. This CDR3 region has 11 residues. Germline V gene lookup returns CDR1 SQVTM and CDR2 ANQGSEA. The junction had 2 bases not matched to a gene; V was cut back by 6 bases and J by 3 bases. This CDR3 is CSVGQDYEQYF. The CDR3 nucleotides are TGCAGCGTCGGACAGGACTACGAGCAGTACTTC.

The J gene is TRBJ1-1, the V gene TRBV28, with TRBD1 matching 11 bases. This CDR3 contains 16 residues. Germline V gene data show CDR1 as MDHEN and CDR2 as SYDVKM. The J segment lost 7 bases and the V segment lost 7 bases, leaving 14 bases of the junction unmatched. The CDR3 nucleotides are TGTGCCAGCACTCCAACACGGACAGGGGGCATTGGTGAAGCTTTCTTT. Protein sequence: CASTPTRTGGIGEAFF.

This clone has just a few counts. This chain connects TRBV11-3 to TRBJ2-3; D uncertain. Germline CDR1 SGHNT, CDR2 YENEEA. Trimming left V 6 bases short and J 14 bases short, with 18 bases between. The length of the CDR3 is 12 residues. The CDR3 loop is CASSFGASRLYF. The CDR3 bases are TGTGCCAGCAGTTTCGGAGCCTCTAGGTTGTATTTT.

This sequence joins TRBV5-1 and TRBJ1-3; perhaps TRBD1 as D (5 bases). CDR1 and CDR2 (germline): SGHRS, YFSETQ. V was pared by 0 bases and J by 7 bases, with 8 bases between. The CDR3 consists of 13 residues. CDR3 residues: CASSLARGNTIYF. CDR3 in DNA: TGCGCCAGCAGCTTGGCCCGGGGGAACACCATATATTTT. The full variable domain, rest sourced from reference TRBV5-1 and TRBJ1-3, is KAGVTQTPRYLIKTRGQQVTLSCSPISGHRSVSWYQQTPGQGLQFLFEYFSETQRNKGNFPGRFSGRQFSNSRSEMNVSTLELGDSALYLCASSLARGNTIYFGEGSWLTVV.

This chain links TRBV4-1 with TRBJ2-3; the D is unclear. V was trimmed by 4 bases and J by 0 bases, leaving 17 bases between them. The CDR3 contains 17 residues. Per germline, CDR1 MGHRA and CDR2 YSYEKL. The CDR3 is CASSLWSGATSTDTQYF. CDR3 nucleotides: TGCGCCAGCAGCCTCTGGTCCGGAGCCACTAGCACAGATACGCAGTATTTT.

The sample holds one count of this clone. The V and J genes are TRBV6-6 and TRBJ2-5, with a possible D match to TRBD1 (5 bases). This CDR3 is 16 amino acids long. The germline V gene has CDR1 MNHNY and CDR2 SVGAGI (reference sequence). V dropped 0 bases and J dropped 4 bases, with 15 bases sitting between them. The CDR3 sequence: CASSYSRQGPLETQYF. CDR3 DNA sequence: TGTGCCAGCAGTTACTCGCGGCAGGGCCCCCTAGAGACCCAGTACTTC.

The genes are TRBV11-2 and TRBJ1-1; 8 bases align to TRBD1. V gave up 4 bases and J gave up 1 base; unmatched junction bases: 2. The CDR3 consists of 14 residues. Per germline, CDR1 SGHAT and CDR2 FQNNGV. The DNA for the CDR3 is TGTGCCAGCAGCTCCGGGACAGGGAACACTGAAGCTTTCTTT. This sequence encodes CASSSGTGNTEAFF.

The chain recombines TRBV2 with TRBJ1-1; D not resolved. V shed 5 bases and J shed 9 bases, with 10 bases lying between them. This CDR3 comprises 11 residues. Germline lookup yields CDR1 SNHLY and CDR2 FYNNEI. CDR3 sequence (DNA): TGTGCCAGCAGTCGAACAGACAAAGCTTTCTTT. As protein: CASSRTDKAFF. Supplemented by reference TRBV2 and TRBJ1-1, the full variable domain reads EPEVTQTPSHQVTQMGQEVILRCVPISNHLYFYWYRQILGQKVEFLVSFYNNEISEKSEIFDDQFSVERPDGSNFTLKIRSTKLEDSAMYFCASSRTDKAFFGQGTRLTVV.

In DNA, the CDR3 is TGTGCCAGCAGTTACCGGGACAGGGGGGTGTACGAGCAGTACTTC. It translates to CASSYRDRGVYEQYF. The chain links TRBV6-5 to TRBJ2-7; 11 positions match TRBD1. The CDR3 length is 15 residues. Germline V gene lookup returns CDR1 MNHEY and CDR2 SVGAGI. Trimming cost V 2 bases and J 4 bases; bases outside gene matches: 4.

This chain connects TRBV5-1 to TRBJ1-1; 9 positions match TRBD1. CDR1 is SGHRS and CDR2 is YFSETQ in the germline V gene. Unmatched junction bases numbered 15, after V lost 5 bases and J lost 4 bases. The CDR3 sequence is 17 residues long. For the CDR3, the DNA is TGCGCCAGCAGTCGCTCTCCGGGACAGGGTTTGACCACTGAAGCTTTCTTT. It encodes CASSRSPGQGLTTEAFF. Variable domain in full (rest from reference TRBV5-1 and TRBJ1-1): KAGVTQTPRYLIKTRGQQVTLSCSPISGHRSVSWYQQTPGQGLQFLFEYFSETQRNKGNFPGRFSGRQFSNSRSEMNVSTLELGDSALYLCASSRSPGQGLTTEAFFGQGTRLTVV.

The chain has TRBV21-1 and TRBJ2-3; TRBD1 was called by the table and not checked on the DNA. TRBV21-1 is a pseudogene. The CDR3 extends over 17 amino acids. CDR3 nucleotide sequence: TGTGCCAGCAGCAGTCAGGGGGCGACAATATTTGCAGATACGCAGTATTTT. Protein: CASSSQGATIFADTQYF.

The chain recombines TRBV5-1 with TRBJ2-5, with D possibly matching TRBD2 (5 bases). Germline V lookup: CDR1 SGHRS, CDR2 YFSETQ. The length of the CDR3 is 16 residues. V was trimmed by 0 bases and J by 5 bases, leaving 17 bases between them. The CDR3 bases are TGCGCCAGCAGCTTGGGGGAGCCAAACCAGAGCGAGACCCAGTACTTC. Translation: CASSLGEPNQSETQYF.

The count of this clone is one. The J gene is TRBJ1-1, the V gene TRBV9, with D hard to call. Deletions cut 1 base from V and 3 bases from J, with 13 bases between. CDR1 is SGDLS, CDR2 YYNGEE, per germline. The CDR3 covers 15 residues. This chain's CDR3 is CASSVTPYTDTEAFF. The CDR3 region has the DNA TGTGCCAGCAGCGTAACGCCCTATACGGACACTGAAGCTTTCTTT.

This sequence joins TRBV6-2 or TRBV6-3 and TRBJ1-3; maybe TRBD1 (6 bases). The length of the CDR3 is 16 residues. Trimming removed 6 bases at V and 0 bases at J, with 15 bases between. Per germline, CDR1 MNHEY and CDR2 SVGEGT. The CDR3 sequence: CASSPSDRPSGNTIYF. In nucleotides, the CDR3 is TGTGCCAGCAGCCCATCGGACAGACCCTCTGGAAACACCATATATTTT.

In nucleotides, the CDR3 is TGTGCCAGCAGCTCGGGGACAGGTAGGACCTATGGCTACACCTTC. Its translation is CASSSGTGRTYGYTF. The gene calls are TRBV5-6 and TRBJ1-2; 8 bases map to TRBD1. Germline CDR1 is SGHDT and CDR2 is YYEEEE. The CDR3 spans 15 residues. The trim removed 3 bases at V and 4 bases at J, leaving 8 bases unmatched.

V and J are TRBV5-8 and TRBJ1-2, with 8 bases aligning to TRBD1. This CDR3 region has 14 residues. After removal of 5 bases from V and 3 bases from J, the junction contained 6 bases not matched to a gene. CDR1 is SGHTS, CDR2 YDEGEE, per germline. The CDR3 DNA sequence: TGTGCCAGCAGTTCGGACAGGGAGTACTATGGCTACACCTTC. It codes for CASSSDREYYGYTF.

J is TRBJ1-1 and V is TRBV18, with 7 bases lining up with TRBD1. V gave up 3 bases and J gave up 5 bases; unmatched junction bases: 6. The CDR3 totals 14 residues. Germline lookup yields CDR1 KGHSH and CDR2 LQKENI. The DNA of the CDR3 is TGTGCCAGCTCACCGGATGCAGGGGGGACTGAAGCTTTCTTT. Residues: CASSPDAGGTEAFF.

The chain couples TRBV10-3 to TRBJ1-2; 9 bases line up with TRBD1. The CDR3 is 14 residues long. Germline CDR1 and CDR2: ENHRY and SYGVKD. V lost 6 bases and J lost 7; bases outside the gene matches: 9. CDR3 DNA: TGTGCCATCAGGGACGGACAGGGGTCTCTTGGCTACACCTTC. The encoded protein is CAIRDGQGSLGYTF.

The chain couples TRBV13 to TRBJ1-2; TRBD1 agrees at 9 bases. Germline CDR1 reads PRHDT; CDR2 reads FYEKMQ (reference sequence). This CDR3 is built from 14 residues. V dropped 3 bases and J dropped 4; count of bases not matched to a gene: 3. CDR3 DNA: TGTGCCAGCAGCTTGGGACAGGGTTCCTATGGCTACACCTTC. The encoded protein is CASSLGQGSYGYTF.

The V gene is TRBV19, the J gene TRBJ1-3; D is undetermined. Germline lookup yields CDR1 LNHDA and CDR2 SQIVND (reference sequence). Trimming took off 5 bases at V and 0 bases at J, with 5 bases between the two ends. The CDR3 runs 13 residues. The CDR3 here is CASSVSSGNTIYF. The CDR3 bases are TGTGCCAGTAGTGTCAGCTCTGGAAACACCATATATTTT.

In its sample, this clone was seen a few times. The chain links TRBV24-1 to TRBJ1-4; no definite D call. V dropped 3 bases and J dropped 8 bases, with 18 bases sitting between them. There are 16 residues in the CDR3. CDR1 is KGHDR and CDR2 is SFDVKD in the germline V gene. This chain's CDR3 is CATSDPSGPGREKLFF. For the CDR3, the DNA is TGTGCCACCAGTGATCCCTCCGGACCTGGGAGGGAAAAACTGTTTTTT.

V usage is TRBV6-1 and J usage is TRBJ1-3, with D hard to call. Germline CDR1 and CDR2: MNHNS and SASEGT. The CDR3 contains 17 residues. Trimming stripped 2 bases from V and 2 bases from J, with 16 bases between. In nucleotides, the CDR3 is TGTGCCAGCAGTGAATTTGTCCCCGGCGCGGCTGGAAACACCATATATTTT. It is translated as CASSEFVPGAAGNTIYF.

The chain recombines TRBV19 with TRBJ2-2; 9 nucleotides line up with TRBD2. This CDR3 comprises 18 residues. V lost 0 bases and J lost 6; bases outside the gene matches: 11. Per the germline V gene, CDR1 is LNHDA and CDR2 is SQIVND (reference sequence). CDR3 sequence (DNA): TGTGCCAGTAGTATAGATCGGTGGACTAGCGAGGGGTCCGGGGAGCTGTTTTTT. It specifies CASSIDRWTSEGSGELFF. Using reference TRBV19 and TRBJ2-2 for the parts outside the CDR3, the full variable domain is DGGITQSPKYLFRKEGQNVTLSCEQNLNHDAMYWYRQDPGQGLRLIYYSQIVNDFQKGDIAEGYSVSREKKESFPLTVTSAQKNPTAFYLCASSIDRWTSEGSGELFFGEGSRLTVL.